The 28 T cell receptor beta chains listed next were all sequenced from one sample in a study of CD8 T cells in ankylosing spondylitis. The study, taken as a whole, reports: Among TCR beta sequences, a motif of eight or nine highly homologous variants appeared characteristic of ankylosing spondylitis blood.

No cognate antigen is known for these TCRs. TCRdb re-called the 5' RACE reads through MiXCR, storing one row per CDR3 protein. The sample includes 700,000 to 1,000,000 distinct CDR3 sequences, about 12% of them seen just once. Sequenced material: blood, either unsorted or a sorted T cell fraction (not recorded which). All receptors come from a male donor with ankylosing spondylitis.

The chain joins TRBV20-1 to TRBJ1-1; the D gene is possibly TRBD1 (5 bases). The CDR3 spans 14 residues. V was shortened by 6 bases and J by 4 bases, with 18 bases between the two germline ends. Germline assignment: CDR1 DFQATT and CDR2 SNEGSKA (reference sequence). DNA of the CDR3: TGCAGTGCGGAGATCAGGGTGAAGGGCACTGAAGCTTTCTTT. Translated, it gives CSAEIRVKGTEAFF.

The CDR3 DNA is TGTGCCAGCAGTTCCGACAGGGAGTTACAGCCCCAGCATTTT. This codes for CASSSDRELQPQHF. The V call is TRBV12-3 or TRBV12-4, the J call TRBJ1-5; 7 bases map to TRBD1. The CDR3 consists of 14 residues. J lost 7 bases, V lost 4 bases, and 7 bases had no gene match.

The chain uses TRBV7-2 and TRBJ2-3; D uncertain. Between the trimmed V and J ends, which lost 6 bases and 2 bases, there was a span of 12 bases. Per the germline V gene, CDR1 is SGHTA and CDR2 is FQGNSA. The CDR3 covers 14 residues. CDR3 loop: CASSRQLNTDTQYF. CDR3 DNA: TGTGCCAGCAGTCGGCAGCTGAACACAGATACGCAGTATTTT.

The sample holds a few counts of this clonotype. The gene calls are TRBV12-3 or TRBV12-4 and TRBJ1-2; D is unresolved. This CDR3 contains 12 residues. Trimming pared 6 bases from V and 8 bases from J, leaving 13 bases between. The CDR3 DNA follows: TGTGCCAGCAGGATCGCAGGTGGAGGCTACACCTTC. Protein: CASRIAGGGYTF.

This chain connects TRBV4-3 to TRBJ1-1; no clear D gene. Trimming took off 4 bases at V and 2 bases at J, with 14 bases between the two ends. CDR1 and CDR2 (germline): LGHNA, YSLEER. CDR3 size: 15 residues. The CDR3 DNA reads TGCGCCAGCAGCCGCCGGGTGGGCGTTAACACTGAAGCTTTCTTT. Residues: CASSRRVGVNTEAFF.

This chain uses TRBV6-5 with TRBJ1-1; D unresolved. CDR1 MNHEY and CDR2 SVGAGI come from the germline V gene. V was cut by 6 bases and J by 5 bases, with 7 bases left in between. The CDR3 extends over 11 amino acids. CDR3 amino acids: CASSDGTEAFF. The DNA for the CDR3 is TGTGCCAGCAGCGACGGGACTGAAGCTTTCTTT.

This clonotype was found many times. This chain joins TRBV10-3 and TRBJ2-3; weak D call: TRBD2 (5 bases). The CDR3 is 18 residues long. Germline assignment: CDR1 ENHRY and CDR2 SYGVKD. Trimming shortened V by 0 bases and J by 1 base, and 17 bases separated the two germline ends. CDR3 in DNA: TGTGCCATCAGTGAGTCAGGAGTGCGGCGGGCTCGCACAGATACGCAGTATTTT. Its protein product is CAISESGVRRARTDTQYF.

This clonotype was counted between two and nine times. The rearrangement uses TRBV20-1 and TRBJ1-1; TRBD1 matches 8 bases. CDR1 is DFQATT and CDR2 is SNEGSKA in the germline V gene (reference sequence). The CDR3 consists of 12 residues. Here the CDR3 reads CRGTGGTTEAFF. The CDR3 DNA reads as TGCAGGGGCACAGGGGGGACAACTGAAGCTTTCTTT.

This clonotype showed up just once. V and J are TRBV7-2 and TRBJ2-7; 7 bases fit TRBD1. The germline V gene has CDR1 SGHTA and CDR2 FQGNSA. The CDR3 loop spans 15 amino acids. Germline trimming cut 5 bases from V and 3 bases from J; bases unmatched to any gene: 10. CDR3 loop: CASSVAGTAYYEQYF. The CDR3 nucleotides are TGTGCCAGCAGCGTGGCCGGGACAGCGTACTACGAGCAGTACTTC.

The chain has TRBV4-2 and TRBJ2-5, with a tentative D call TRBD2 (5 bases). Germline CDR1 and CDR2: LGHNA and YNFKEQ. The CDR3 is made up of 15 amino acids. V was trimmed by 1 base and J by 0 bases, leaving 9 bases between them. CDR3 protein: CASSQGGPYQETQYF. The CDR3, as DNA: TGTGCCAGCAGCCAAGGAGGGCCCTACCAAGAGACCCAGTACTTC.

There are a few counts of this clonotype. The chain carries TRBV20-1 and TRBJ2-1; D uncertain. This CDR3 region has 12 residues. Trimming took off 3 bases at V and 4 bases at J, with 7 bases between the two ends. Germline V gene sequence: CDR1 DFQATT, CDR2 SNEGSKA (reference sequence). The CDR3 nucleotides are TGCAGTGCTAGTCGCCATTACAATGAGCAGTTCTTC. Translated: CSASRHYNEQFF.

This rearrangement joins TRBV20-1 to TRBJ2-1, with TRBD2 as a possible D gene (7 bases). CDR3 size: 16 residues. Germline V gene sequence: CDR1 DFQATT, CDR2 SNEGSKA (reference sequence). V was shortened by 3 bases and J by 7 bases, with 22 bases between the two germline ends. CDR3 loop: CSASYPWGRESNEQFF. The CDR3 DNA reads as TGCAGTGCTAGTTACCCCTGGGGGCGGGAGTCTAATGAGCAGTTCTTC.

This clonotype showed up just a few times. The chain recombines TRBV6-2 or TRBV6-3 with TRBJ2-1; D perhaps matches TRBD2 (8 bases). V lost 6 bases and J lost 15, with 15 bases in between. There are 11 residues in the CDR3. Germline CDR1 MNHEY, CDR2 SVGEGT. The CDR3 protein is CASSREGARFF. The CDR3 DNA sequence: TGTGCCAGCAGCCGGGAGGGGGCGAGGTTCTTC.

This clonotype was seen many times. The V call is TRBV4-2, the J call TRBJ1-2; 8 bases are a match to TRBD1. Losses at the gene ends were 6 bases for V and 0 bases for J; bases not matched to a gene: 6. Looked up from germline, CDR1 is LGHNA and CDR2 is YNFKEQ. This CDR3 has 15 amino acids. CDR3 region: CASSRPGQANYGYTF. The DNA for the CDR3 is TGTGCCAGCAGTCGGCCGGGACAGGCTAACTATGGCTACACCTTC.

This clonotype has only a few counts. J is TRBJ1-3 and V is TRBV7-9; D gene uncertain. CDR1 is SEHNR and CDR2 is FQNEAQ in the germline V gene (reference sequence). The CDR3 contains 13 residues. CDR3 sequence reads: CGAAPYSGNTIYF. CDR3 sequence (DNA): TGTGGGGCCGCTCCCTACTCTGGAAACACCATATATTTT.

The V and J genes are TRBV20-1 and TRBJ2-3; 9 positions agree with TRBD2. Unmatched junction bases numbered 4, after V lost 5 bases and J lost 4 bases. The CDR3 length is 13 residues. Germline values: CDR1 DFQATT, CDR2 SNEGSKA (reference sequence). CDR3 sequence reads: CSARSGSADTQYF. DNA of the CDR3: TGCAGTGCTCGTAGCGGGAGCGCAGATACGCAGTATTTT.

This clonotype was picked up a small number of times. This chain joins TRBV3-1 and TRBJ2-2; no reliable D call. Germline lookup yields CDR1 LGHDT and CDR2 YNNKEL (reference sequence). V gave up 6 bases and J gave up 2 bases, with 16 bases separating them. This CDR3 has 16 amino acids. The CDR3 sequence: CASRQFGRINTGELFF. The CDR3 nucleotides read TGTGCCAGCAGACAATTCGGGCGGATAAACACCGGGGAGCTGTTTTTT.

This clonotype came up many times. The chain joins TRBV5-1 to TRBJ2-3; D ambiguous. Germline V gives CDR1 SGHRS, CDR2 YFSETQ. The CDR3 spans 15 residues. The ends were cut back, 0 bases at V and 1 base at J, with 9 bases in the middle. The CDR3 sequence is CASSLGDARTDTQYF. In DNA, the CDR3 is TGCGCCAGCAGCTTGGGAGACGCCCGCACAGATACGCAGTATTTT.

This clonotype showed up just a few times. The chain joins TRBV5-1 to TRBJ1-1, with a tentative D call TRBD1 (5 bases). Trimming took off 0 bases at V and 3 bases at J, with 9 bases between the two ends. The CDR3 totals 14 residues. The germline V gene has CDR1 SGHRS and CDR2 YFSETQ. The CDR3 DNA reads TGCGCCAGCAGCTTGGACAGGTACGACACTGAAGCTTTCTTT. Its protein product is CASSLDRYDTEAFF.

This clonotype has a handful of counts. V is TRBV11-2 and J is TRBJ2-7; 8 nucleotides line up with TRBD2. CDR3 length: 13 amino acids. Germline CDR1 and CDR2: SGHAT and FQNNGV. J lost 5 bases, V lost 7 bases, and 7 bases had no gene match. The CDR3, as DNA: TGTGCCAGCAAGGCGGGAGGCCGAGACGAGCAGTACTTC. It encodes CASKAGGRDEQYF.

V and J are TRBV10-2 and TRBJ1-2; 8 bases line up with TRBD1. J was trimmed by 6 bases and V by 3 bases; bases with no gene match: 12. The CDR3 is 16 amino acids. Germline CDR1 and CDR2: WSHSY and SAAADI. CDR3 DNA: TGCGCCAGCAGTGATTTTTATCGGACAGGGTGGGATGGCTACACCTTC. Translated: CASSDFYRTGWDGYTF.

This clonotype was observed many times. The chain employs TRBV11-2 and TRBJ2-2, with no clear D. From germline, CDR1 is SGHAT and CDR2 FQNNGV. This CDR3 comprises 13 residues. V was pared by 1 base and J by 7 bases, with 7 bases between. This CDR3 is CASSLGGFGELFF. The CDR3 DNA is TGTGCCAGCAGCTTAGGGGGTTTCGGGGAGCTGTTTTTT.

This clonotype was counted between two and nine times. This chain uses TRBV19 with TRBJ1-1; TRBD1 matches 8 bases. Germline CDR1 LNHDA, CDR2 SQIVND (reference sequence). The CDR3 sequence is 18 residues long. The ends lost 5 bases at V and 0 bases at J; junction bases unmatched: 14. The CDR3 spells CASSPGDRLFPLNTEAFF. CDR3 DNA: TGTGCCAGTAGTCCCGGGGACAGGCTCTTCCCCTTGAACACTGAAGCTTTCTTT.

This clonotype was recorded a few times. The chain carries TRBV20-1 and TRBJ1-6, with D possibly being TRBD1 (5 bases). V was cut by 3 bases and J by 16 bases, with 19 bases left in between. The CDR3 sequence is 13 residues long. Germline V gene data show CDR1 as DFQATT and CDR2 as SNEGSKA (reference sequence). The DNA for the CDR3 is TGCAGTGCTAGCGGGGGGATCCTAGGGCCTCTCCACTTT. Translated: CSASGGILGPLHF.

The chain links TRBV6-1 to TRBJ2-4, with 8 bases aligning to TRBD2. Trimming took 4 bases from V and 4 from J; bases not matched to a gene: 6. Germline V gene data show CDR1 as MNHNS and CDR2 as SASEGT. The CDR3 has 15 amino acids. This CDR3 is CASSAPTGGKNIQYF. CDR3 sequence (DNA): TGTGCCAGCAGTGCCCCGACGGGGGGGAAAAACATTCAGTACTTC.

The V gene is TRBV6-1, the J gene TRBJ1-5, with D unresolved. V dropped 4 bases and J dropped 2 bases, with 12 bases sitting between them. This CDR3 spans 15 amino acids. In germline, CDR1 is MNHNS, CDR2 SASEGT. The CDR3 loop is CASSATWMGNQPQHF. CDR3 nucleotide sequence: TGTGCCAGCAGTGCTACTTGGATGGGCAATCAGCCCCAGCATTTT.

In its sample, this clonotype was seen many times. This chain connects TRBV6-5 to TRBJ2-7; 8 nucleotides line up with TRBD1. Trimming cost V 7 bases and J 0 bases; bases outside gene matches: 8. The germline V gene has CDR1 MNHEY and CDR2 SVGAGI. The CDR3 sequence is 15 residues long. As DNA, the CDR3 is TGTGCCAGCACCCCCACAGGGGGAAGCTCCTACGAGCAGTACTTC. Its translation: CASTPTGGSSYEQYF.

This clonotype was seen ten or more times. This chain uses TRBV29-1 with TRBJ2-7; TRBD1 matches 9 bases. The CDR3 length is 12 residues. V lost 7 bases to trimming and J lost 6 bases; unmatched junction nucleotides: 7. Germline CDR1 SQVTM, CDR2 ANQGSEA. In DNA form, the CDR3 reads TGCAGCGGGGGACAGGGTCGAAGCGAGCAGTACTTC. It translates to CSGGQGRSEQYF.